This entry describes one TCR beta chain. This clone's antigen is unknown. Base qualities are missing; no much larger clone stands one base away. The CDR3, from cysteine to phenylalanine, totals 12 residues. Of the read, only the CDR3 DNA is kept; its 36 bases are in frame from base 1. The trim is 9 bases for V and 8 bases for J, with a gap of 16 bases between the germline ends. According to the germline V gene (reference sequence), CDR1 reads LNHDA and CDR2 reads SQIVND. The cohort consisted of some 670 healthy bone marrow donors. At the time of sampling, every cohort member was nominally healthy, though immune exposures that went unrecorded were likely present. The donor tested CMV seropositive and was one of the 289 seropositive cohort members. A peripheral blood sample was collected from each donor, and TCR beta sequencing was performed on peripheral blood mononuclear cells. The Qiagen DNeasy Blood Extraction Kit was used to extract genomic DNA from the blood cell samples.

The library was produced with the immunoSEQ multiplex PCR assay. For the multiplex PCR, a mixture combining 60 forward primers for TCR Vbeta segments and 13 reverse primers for TCR Jbeta segments was used. Amplification of the CDR3 region of rearranged TCR beta genes was performed with a multiplex PCR assay on genomic DNA. The amplified TCR beta libraries were sequenced on the Illumina HiSeq System as 87-base-pair reads. In the authors' own workflow: A later analysis counted about 82 million unique TCR beta chains across the 650 to 700 repertoires, and around 9.9 million of these chains were shared by at least two donors. Raw reads were error-corrected and collapsed into unique sequences by a nearest-neighbor algorithm in which closely related sequences were merged to remove PCR and sequencing errors. V, D and J gene segments were assigned by aligning CDR3 sequences to IMGT reference sequences. For a sequence to be retained, at least a six-nucleotide match to both a V gene segment and a J gene segment was required. Rearrangements were classified as productive when the CDR3 lacked stop codons and remained in frame with V and J, and all other rearrangements were classified as non-productive. Following IMGT convention, CDR3 was defined as the stretch from the second conserved V-encoded cysteine to the conserved J-encoded phenylalanine. The earlier analysis of about 590 of the donors excluded sequences that lacked an unambiguous match to a single V gene segment. An earlier analysis of fewer than 750 of the donors classified V segments as functional when productive rearrangements were above 56.7% and as segregating when the standard deviation between donors was above 5%. A statistical classification framework was built for diagnosing cytomegalovirus status from the catalog of TCR beta chain sequences. In a later analysis, TCR nucleotide sequences were compared against IMGT/GENE-DB human TR gene sequences so that V and J genes could be assigned. The TCRdist pipeline was used in a later analysis to assign CDR3 sequences and most-parsimonious VDJ recombination scenarios. In a later analysis, each TCR beta chain was defined by its CDR3 amino acid sequence together with its V-gene family, and reads without a unique V-gene family were excluded. As a way to deal with suspected cross-contamination and a sequencing artifact, a later analysis dropped 592 nucleotide sequences that were highly shared and had low generation probability. In a later analysis, a clonal expansion index was calculated for each public chain from normalized within-repertoire ranks of inferred template counts. A later analysis computed generation probabilities with a VDJ recombination model fitted to out-of-frame rearrangements, and checked the results against IGoR. In a later analysis, TCR-TCR, TCR-HLA and TCR-CMV co-occurrence was scored with hypergeometric tests, and a repertoire-size bias correction was applied to TCR pairs. In a later analysis, false discovery rates were estimated by permuting HLA or CMV assignments 20 times. In a later analysis, co-occurring TCRs were grouped using DBSCAN, with TCRdist sequence similarity added in when clustering inside HLA-allele-positive subsets. Co-occurrence clustering excluded repertoires with fewer than 30,000 or more than 120,000 public chains, plus five with anomalous nucleotide sharing. Not all clones reach the TCRdb copy of this immuneACCESS table, which keeps in-frame sequences only. Checked studies attribute under half of the gap to unresolved V genes and leave the rest unexplained. V, J and clone size are those of that table, while D and trimming were read from the DNA. For this sample the table gives about 100,000 clones, of which approximately 81% were detected only once. Together, the top ten hold roughly 3.7% of the sample.

The data belong to a study of cytomegalovirus exposure and HLA in healthy donors (dated by TCRdb to about 2017). For the study in its entirety: An earlier analysis of about 560 of the donors reported approximately 300 Gb of sequence data and 95 million to 120 million unique TCR beta sequences obtained from roughly 180 million T cells. Roughly 310 gigabases of sequencing data and 78 million or so unique TCR sequences were included in an early release covering roughly 700 HLA-typed donors. Among the roughly 410 genotyped donors, around 79% belonged to the genetic ancestry cluster associated with self-reported Caucasian donors. The aim of the study was to test whether cataloging public T cell receptors could identify signatures of past pathogen exposure. Using immunosequencing, the study profiled T cell repertoires from around 670 subjects and related those repertoires to cytomegalovirus serostatus. A separate validation cohort of 90 to 150 different subjects was used in addition to the 666-subject first cohort. To predict cytomegalovirus infection status, the study brought together high-throughput TCR immunosequencing, statistical association of individual TCRs with disease status, and machine learning. A later analysis re-analyzed previously published TCR beta repertoires from 660 or so donors and added high-resolution HLA genotyping to study TCR occurrence patterns. Rather than drawing on any new phenotypic data, the later analysis identified candidate immune exposures from TCR beta sequences and the way those sequences occurred across donors. To decide whether each TCR beta V gene segment behaved as functional or pseudogenic, an earlier analysis of 587 of the donors relied on high-throughput TCR beta sequencing. Donor age, sex, ethnicity and CMV serostatus were compiled alongside the repertoire data. Genome-wide SNP genotypes for about 60% of the roughly 670 donors were used in a later genetic analysis, which treated that subset as a discovery cohort. All discovery cohort repertoires had been generated on a single sequencing platform. Both class I and class II loci were covered by HLA typing, at four-digit resolution. The number of donors typed differed by locus, with roughly 629-640 for A, B, C, DRB1 and DQB1, roughly 550 for DQA1, 606 for DPA1, and around 450 for DPB1. Because of strong linkage in the cohort, roughly five DR-DQ haplotypes were treated as single units for association and clustering. Among some 410 genotyped donors of the cohort, an average of 235,054 unique TCR beta nucleotide sequences were sequenced per donor, roughly a sixth of them non-productive. Broad study findings and their caveats: Because HLA typing was missing for some donors at each locus, association tests included only the typed subset. Presence/absence analyses assumed roughly uniform sequencing depth across donors, an assumption that may not hold. In a later analysis, the rate of TCR association differed among HLA loci, with DRB1 alleles having the most associated TCRs and HLA-C alleles having the fewest. An association between a missense DCLRE1C variant and V-gene and J-gene trimming of TCR beta chains was found in a later genetic analysis and replicated in an independent cohort. A further reported finding was that TCR beta sequences accurately predicted the HLA-A and HLA-B alleles for most subjects in the first cohort. According to the authors, the approach could potentially be generalized to other disease states and immunological phenotypes. A cluster of highly shared sequence variants was judged likely to represent a technical artifact of the sequencing pipeline. The classifier was reported to diagnose cytomegalovirus status with high specificity and sensitivity in both the original and validation cohorts. Across donors, most TCR sequences were observed very rarely, whereas some public TCRs were present in many individuals. Specific HLA alleles were associated with roughly 16,000 TCR beta sequences at a false discovery rate of 0.05 in a later analysis. Correlated functional status among segregating V segments might be attributable to linkage disequilibrium, but an unknown experimental factor could not be ruled out. This cohort had only TCR beta chains sequenced, and the lack of alpha or paired-chain data limited which features could be detected. When HLA alleles, especially DR and DQ, strongly co-occurred, attributing TCR associations to individual alleles was difficult. Compared with equally common non-associated chains, HLA-associated TCR beta chains in a later analysis were more clonally expanded and had lower generation probabilities. An earlier analysis of approximately 540 of the donors showed that most TCR beta V segments appeared in productive rearrangements either about 87% or about 30% of the time, which broadly matched IMGT annotations. In a later analysis, several top co-occurrence clusters were reported to appear linked to parvovirus B19, influenza, CMV and Epstein-Barr virus. According to a later genetic analysis, donors in an Asian-associated ancestry cluster had fewer N-insertions in productive TCRs than the roughly 670-donor mean. CMV serostatus was the only immune exposure information available for the cohort. Some IMGT-functional V segments, including TRBV6-2 and TRBV6-3, could not be told apart with the 87-base-pair reads, so those segments were excluded. According to a later analysis, most CMV-associated TCR beta chains appeared to be HLA-restricted, and the HLA associations seemed to be driven largely by CMV exposure. Because counts were too low, more than 15 rarely observed V segments, including chromosome 9 orphons, were left out of the earlier analysis of several hundred of the donors. In vitro tests confirmed that a few of the cytomegalovirus-associated TCR beta chains recognize cytomegalovirus antigens. In the study, around 150 TCR beta chains were listed as associated with cytomegalovirus.

The chain is made from TRBV19 and TRBJ1-2; the D gene cannot be named for sure. This receptor was obtained from a female donor in good health and CMV-seropositive. Sequenced sample: PBMCs. The CDR3 is CASSQITAGYTF. In nucleotides, the sequence is TGTGCCAGCTCACAGATCACGGCCGGCTACACCTTC.